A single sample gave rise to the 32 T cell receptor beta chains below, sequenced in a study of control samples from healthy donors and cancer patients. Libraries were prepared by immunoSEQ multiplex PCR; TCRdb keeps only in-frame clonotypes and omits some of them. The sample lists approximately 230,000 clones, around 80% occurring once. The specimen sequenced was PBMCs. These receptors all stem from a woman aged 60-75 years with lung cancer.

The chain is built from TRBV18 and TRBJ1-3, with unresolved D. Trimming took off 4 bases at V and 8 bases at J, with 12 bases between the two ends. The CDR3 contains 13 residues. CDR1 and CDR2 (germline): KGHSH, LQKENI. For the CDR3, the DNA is TGTGCCAGCTCACGTACAGAGGGAGACACCATATATTTT. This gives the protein CASSRTEGDTIYF.

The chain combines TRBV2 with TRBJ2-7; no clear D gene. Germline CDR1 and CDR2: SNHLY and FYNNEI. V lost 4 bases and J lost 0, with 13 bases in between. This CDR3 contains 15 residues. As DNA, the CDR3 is TGTGCCAGCAGTGGGGCCGGCAGGAGCTCCTACGAGCAGTACTTC. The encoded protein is CASSGAGRSSYEQYF.

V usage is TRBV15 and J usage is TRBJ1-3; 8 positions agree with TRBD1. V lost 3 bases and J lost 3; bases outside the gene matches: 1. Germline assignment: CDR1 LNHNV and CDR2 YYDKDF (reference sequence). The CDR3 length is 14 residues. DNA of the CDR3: TGTGCCACCAGCAGGGACAGGGATGGAAACACCATATATTTT. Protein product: CATSRDRDGNTIYF.

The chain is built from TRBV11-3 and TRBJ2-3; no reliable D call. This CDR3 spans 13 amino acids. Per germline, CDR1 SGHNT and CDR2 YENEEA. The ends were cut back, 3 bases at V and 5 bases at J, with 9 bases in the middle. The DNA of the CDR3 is TGTGCCAGCAGCTTCGGTTCCGAAGATACGCAGTATTTT. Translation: CASSFGSEDTQYF.

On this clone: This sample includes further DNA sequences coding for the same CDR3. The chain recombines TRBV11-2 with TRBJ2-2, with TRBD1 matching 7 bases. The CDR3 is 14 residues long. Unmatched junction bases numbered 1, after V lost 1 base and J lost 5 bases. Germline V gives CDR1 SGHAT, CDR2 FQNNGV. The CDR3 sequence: CASSLARGTGELFF. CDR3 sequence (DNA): TGTGCCAGCAGCTTAGCCAGGGGGACCGGGGAGCTGTTTTTT.

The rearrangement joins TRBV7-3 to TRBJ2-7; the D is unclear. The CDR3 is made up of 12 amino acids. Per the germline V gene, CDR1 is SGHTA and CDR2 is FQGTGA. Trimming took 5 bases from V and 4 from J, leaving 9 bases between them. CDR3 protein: CASSPTSYEQYF. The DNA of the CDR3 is TGTGCCAGCAGCCCCACCTCTTACGAGCAGTACTTC.

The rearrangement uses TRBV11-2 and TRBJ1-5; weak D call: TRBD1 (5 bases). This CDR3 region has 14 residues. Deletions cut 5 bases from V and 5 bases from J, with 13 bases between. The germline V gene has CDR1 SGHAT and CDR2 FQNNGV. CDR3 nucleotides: TGTGCCAGCAGCAAAGACACGGGGGATCAGCCCCAGCATTTT. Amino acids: CASSKDTGDQPQHF.

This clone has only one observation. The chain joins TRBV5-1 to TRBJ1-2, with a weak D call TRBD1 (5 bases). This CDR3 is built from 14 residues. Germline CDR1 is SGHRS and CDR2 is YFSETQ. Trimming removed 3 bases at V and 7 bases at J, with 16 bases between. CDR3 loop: CASSWGTATGGYTF. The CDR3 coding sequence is TGCGCCAGCAGCTGGGGGACCGCCACCGGTGGCTACACCTTC.

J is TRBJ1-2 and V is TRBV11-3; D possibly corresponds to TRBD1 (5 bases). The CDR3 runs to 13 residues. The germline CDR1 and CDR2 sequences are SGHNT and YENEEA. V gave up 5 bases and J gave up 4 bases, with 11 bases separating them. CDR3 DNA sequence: TGTGCCAGCAGCGTGGGACGGTTCTATGGCTACACCTTC. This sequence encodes CASSVGRFYGYTF. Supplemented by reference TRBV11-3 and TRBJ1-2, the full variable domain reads EAGVVQSPRYKIIEKKQPVAFWCNPISGHNTLYWYLQNLGQGPELLIRYENEEAVDDSQLPKDRFSAERLKGVDSTLKIQPAELGDSAVYLCASSVGRFYGYTFGSGTRLTVV.

CDR3 region: CASMGGPNTGELFF. In DNA, the CDR3 is TGCGCCAGCATGGGGGGACCGAACACCGGGGAGCTGTTTTTT. J is TRBJ2-2 and V is TRBV5-1; tentative D call: TRBD2 (6 bases). The CDR3 sequence is 14 residues long. Germline V lookup: CDR1 SGHRS, CDR2 YFSETQ. Trimming removed 6 bases at V and 0 bases at J, with 9 bases between. The full variable domain, its missing parts supplied by reference TRBV5-1 and TRBJ2-2, is KAGVTQTPRYLIKTRGQQVTLSCSPISGHRSVSWYQQTPGQGLQFLFEYFSETQRNKGNFPGRFSGRQFSNSRSEMNVSTLELGDSALYLCASMGGPNTGELFFGEGSRLTVL.

CDR3 protein: CASSERVIGNTEAFF. The CDR3 nucleotides read TGTGCCAGCAGTGAGCGGGTCATAGGGAACACTGAAGCTTTCTTT. V usage is TRBV2 and J usage is TRBJ1-1; D is unclear. The germline V gene has CDR1 SNHLY and CDR2 FYNNEI. Trimming took 3 bases from V and 1 from J, leaving 12 bases between them. The CDR3 length is 15 residues.

CDR3 protein: CASSIQGINTEAFF. Written as DNA, the CDR3 is TGCGCCAGCAGCATACAAGGCATTAACACTGAAGCTTTCTTT. The J gene is TRBJ1-1, the V gene TRBV5-1; D remains ambiguous. The CDR3 totals 14 residues. V was shortened by 4 bases and J by 2 bases, with 12 bases between the two germline ends. The germline gives CDR1 SGHRS, CDR2 YFSETQ.

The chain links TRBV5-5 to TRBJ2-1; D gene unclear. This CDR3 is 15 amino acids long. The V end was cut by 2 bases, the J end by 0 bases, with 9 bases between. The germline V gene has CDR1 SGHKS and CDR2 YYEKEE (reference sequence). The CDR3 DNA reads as TGTGCCAGCAGCTTTTCAGGCCGCTCCTACAATGAGCAGTTCTTC. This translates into CASSFSGRSYNEQFF.

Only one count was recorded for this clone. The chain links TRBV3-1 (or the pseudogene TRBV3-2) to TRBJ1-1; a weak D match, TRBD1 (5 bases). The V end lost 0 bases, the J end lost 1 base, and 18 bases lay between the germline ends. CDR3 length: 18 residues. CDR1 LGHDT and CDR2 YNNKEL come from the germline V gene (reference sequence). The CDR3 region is CASSQDRAGWRENTEAFF. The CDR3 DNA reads TGTGCCAGCAGCCAAGACCGGGCAGGGTGGAGAGAGAACACTGAAGCTTTCTTT.

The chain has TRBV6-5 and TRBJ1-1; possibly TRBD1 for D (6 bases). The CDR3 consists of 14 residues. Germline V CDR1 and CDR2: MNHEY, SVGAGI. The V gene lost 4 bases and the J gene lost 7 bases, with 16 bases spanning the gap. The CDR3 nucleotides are TGTGCCAGCAGTTCCCGACAGGTTGGGGGTGAAGCTTTCTTT. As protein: CASSSRQVGGEAFF.

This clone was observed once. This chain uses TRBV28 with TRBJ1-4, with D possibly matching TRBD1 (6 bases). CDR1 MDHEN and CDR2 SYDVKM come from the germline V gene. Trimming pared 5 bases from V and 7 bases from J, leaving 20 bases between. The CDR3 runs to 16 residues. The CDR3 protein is CASSLPTGRGGEKLFF. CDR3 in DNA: TGTGCCAGCAGTCTCCCGACCGGCAGGGGTGGTGAAAAACTGTTTTTT. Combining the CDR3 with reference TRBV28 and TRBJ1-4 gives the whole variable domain DVKVTQSSRYLVKRTGEKVFLECVQDMDHENMFWYRQDPGLGLRLIYFSYDVKMKEKGDIPEGYSVSREKKERFSLILESASTNQTSMYLCASSLPTGRGGEKLFFGSGTQLSVL.

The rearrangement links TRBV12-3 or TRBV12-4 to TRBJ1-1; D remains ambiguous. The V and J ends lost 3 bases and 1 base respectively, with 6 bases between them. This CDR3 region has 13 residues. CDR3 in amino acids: CASSFAENTEAFF. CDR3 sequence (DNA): TGTGCCAGCAGTTTTGCCGAGAACACTGAAGCTTTCTTT.

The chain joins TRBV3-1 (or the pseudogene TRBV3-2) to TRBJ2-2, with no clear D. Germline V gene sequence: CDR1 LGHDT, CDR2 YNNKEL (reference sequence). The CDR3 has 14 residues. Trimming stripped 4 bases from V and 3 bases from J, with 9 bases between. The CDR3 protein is CASSLSGHTGELFF. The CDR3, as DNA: TGTGCCAGCAGCCTCTCTGGCCACACCGGGGAGCTGTTTTTT.

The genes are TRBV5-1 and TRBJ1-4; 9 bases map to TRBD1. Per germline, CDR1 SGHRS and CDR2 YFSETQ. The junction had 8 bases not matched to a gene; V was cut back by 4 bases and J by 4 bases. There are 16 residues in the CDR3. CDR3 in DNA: TGCGCCAGCAGCCTGCAGGGGACAGGGAATAATGAAAAACTGTTTTTT. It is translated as CASSLQGTGNNEKLFF.

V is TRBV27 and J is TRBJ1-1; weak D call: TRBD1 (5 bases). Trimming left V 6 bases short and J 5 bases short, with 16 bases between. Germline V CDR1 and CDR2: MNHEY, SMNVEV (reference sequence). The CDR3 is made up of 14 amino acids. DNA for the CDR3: TGTGCCAGCAGCAGACAGCCGGGATGGACTGAAGCTTTCTTT. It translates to CASSRQPGWTEAFF.

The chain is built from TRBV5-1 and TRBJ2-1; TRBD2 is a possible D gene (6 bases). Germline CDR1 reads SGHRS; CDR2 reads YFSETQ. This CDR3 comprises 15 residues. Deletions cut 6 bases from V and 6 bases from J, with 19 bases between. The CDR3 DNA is TGCGCCAGCAAGAATACTGCAGCCGGGGGCAATGAGCAGTTCTTC. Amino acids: CASKNTAAGGNEQFF.

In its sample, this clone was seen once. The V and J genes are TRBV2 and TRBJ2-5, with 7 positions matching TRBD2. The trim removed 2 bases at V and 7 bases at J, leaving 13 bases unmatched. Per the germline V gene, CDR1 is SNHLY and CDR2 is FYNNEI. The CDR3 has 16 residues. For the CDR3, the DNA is TGTGCCAGCAGTGAATCGCTAGCGGCAAGTAAAGTGACCCAGTACTTC. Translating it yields CASSESLAASKVTQYF.

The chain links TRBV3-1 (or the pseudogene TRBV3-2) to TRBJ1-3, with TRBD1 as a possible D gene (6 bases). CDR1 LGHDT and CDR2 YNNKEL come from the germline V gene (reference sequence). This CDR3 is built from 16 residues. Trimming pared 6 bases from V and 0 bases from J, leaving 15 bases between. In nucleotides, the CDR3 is TGTGCCAGCAGTCCGGGGGCGTTCTACTCTGGAAACACCATATATTTT. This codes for CASSPGAFYSGNTIYF.

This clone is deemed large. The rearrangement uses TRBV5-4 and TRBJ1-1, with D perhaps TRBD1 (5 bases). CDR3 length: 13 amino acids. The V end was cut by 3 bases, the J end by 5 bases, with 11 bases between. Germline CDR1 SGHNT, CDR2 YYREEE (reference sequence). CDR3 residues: CASSYMGLTEAFF. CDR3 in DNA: TGTGCCAGCAGCTATATGGGGCTTACTGAAGCTTTCTTT.

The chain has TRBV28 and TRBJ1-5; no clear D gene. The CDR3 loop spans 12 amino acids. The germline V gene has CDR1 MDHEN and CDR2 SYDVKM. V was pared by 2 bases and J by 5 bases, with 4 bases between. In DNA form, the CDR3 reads TGTGCCAGCAGTTTAAGGTATCAGCCCCAGCATTTT. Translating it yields CASSLRYQPQHF.

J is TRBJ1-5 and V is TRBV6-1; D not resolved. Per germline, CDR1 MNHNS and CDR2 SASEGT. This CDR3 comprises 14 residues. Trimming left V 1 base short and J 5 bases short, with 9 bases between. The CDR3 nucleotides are TGTGCCAGCAGTGAAGGATGGAGGGATCAGCCCCAGCATTTT. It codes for CASSEGWRDQPQHF.

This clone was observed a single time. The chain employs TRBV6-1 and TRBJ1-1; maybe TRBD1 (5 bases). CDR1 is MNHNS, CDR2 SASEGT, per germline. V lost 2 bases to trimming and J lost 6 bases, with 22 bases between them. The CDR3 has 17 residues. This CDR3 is CASSEMWGLSPKAEAFF. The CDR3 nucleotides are TGTGCCAGCAGTGAAATGTGGGGCCTCTCCCCCAAGGCTGAAGCTTTCTTT.

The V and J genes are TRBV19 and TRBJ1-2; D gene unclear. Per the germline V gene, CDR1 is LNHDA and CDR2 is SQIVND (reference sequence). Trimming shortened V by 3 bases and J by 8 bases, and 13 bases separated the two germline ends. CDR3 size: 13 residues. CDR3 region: CASSILLELGYTF. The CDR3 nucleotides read TGTGCCAGTAGTATCTTGCTCGAGCTCGGCTACACCTTC.

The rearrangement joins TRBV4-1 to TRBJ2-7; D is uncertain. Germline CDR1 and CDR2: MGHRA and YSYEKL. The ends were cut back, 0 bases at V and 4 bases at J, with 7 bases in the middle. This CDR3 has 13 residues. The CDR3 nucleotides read TGCGCCAGCAGCCAAGATGGGGTGTACGAGCAGTACTTC. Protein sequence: CASSQDGVYEQYF.

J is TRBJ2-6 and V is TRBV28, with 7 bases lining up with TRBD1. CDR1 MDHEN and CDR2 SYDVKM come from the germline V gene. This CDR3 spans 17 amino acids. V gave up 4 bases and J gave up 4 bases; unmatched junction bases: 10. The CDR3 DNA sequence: TGTGCCAGCAGTTGGGGGACAGCCCGGCGGGGGGCCAACGTCCTGACTTTC. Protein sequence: CASSWGTARRGANVLTF.

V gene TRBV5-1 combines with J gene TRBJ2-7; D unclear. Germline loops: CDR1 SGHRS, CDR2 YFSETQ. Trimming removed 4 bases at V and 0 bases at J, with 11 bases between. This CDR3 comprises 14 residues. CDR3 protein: CASSDPGSSYEQYF. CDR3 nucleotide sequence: TGCGCCAGCAGCGACCCGGGCAGCTCCTACGAGCAGTACTTC.

The CDR3 is CASSIGEIFTDTQYF. CDR3 nucleotides: TGTGCCAGTAGTATAGGAGAAATTTTCACAGATACGCAGTATTTT. The chain links TRBV19 to TRBJ2-3; D is unclear. CDR1 is LNHDA, CDR2 SQIVND, per germline (reference sequence). This CDR3 contains 15 residues. Trimming took 1 base from V and 2 from J, leaving 10 bases between them.